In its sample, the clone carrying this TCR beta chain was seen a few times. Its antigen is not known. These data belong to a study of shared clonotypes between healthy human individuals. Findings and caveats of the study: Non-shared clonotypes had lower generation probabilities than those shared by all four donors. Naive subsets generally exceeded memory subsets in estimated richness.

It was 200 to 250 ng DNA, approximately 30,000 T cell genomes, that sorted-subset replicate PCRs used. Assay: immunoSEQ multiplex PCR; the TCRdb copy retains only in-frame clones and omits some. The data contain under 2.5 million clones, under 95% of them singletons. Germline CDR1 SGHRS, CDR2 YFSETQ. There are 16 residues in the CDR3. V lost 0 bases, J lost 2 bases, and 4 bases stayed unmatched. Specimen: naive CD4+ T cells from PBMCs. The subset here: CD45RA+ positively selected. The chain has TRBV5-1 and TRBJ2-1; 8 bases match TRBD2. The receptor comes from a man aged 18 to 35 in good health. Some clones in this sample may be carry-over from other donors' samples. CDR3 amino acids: CASSLDAGGTYNEQFF. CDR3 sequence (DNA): TGCGCCAGCAGCTTGGATGCGGGAGGTACCTACAATGAGCAGTTCTTC.